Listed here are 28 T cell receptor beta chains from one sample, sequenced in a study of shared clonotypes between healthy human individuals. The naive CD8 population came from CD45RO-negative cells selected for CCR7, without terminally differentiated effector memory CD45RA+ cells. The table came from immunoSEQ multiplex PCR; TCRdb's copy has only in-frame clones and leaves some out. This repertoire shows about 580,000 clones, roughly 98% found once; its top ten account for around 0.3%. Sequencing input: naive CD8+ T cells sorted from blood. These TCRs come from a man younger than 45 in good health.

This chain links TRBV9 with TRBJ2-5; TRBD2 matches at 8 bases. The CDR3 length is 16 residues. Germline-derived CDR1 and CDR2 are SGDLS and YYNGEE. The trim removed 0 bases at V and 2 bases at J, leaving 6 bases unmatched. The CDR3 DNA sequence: TGTGCCAGCAGCGTAGGTGGTAGCGGGGCTCAAGAGACCCAGTACTTC. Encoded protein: CASSVGGSGAQETQYF.

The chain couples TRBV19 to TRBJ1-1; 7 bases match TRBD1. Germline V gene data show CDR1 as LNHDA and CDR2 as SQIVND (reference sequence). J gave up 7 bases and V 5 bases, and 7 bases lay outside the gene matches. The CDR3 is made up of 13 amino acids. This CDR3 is CASSSSTGNEAFF. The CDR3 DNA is TGTGCCAGTAGTTCGTCGACAGGGAATGAAGCTTTCTTT.

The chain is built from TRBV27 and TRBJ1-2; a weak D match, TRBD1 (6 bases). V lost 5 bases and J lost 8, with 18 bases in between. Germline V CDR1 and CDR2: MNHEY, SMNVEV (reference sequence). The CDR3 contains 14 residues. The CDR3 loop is CASSPGSGGQGYTF. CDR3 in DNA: TGTGCCAGCAGTCCCGGGTCCGGGGGGCAGGGCTACACCTTC.

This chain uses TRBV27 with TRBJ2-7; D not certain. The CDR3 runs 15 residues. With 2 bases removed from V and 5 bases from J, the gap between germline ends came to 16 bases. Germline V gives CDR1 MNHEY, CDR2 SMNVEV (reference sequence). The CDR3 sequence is CASSLRSWILDEQYF. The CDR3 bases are TGTGCCAGCAGTTTAAGATCTTGGATTCTCGACGAGCAGTACTTC.

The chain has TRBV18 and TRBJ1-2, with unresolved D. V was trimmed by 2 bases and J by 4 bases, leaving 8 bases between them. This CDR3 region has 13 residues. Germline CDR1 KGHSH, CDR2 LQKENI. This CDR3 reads CASSPGDGYGYTF. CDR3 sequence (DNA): TGTGCCAGCTCACCAGGGGATGGCTATGGCTACACCTTC.

The CDR3: CASSREYNEQFF. The DNA for the CDR3 is TGTGCCAGCAGCCGGGAGTACAATGAGCAGTTCTTC. This rearrangement joins TRBV7-8 to TRBJ2-1, with a tentative D call TRBD2 (6 bases). Germline assignment: CDR1 SGHVS and CDR2 FQNEAQ. Deletions cut 5 bases from V and 4 bases from J, with 6 bases between. The CDR3 is made up of 12 amino acids.

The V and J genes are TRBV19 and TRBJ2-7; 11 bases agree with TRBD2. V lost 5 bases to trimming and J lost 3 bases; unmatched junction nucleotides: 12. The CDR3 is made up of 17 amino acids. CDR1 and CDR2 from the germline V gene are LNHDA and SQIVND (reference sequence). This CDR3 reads CASSFRLTTSGSYEQYF. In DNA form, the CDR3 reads TGTGCCAGTAGTTTCCGCCTTACTACTAGCGGGAGCTACGAGCAGTACTTC.

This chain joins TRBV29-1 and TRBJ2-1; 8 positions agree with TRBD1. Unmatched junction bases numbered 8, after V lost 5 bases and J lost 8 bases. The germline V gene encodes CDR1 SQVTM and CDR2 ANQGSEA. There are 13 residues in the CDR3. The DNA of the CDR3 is TGCAGCGTTTCTCCGGACAGGGAGGATGAGCAGTTCTTC. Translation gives CSVSPDREDEQFF.

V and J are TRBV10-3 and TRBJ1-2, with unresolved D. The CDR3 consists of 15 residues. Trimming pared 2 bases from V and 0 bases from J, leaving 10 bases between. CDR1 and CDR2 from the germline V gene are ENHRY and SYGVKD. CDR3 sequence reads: CAISEVQSTNYGYTF. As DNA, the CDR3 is TGTGCCATCAGTGAGGTACAGTCTACTAACTATGGCTACACCTTC.

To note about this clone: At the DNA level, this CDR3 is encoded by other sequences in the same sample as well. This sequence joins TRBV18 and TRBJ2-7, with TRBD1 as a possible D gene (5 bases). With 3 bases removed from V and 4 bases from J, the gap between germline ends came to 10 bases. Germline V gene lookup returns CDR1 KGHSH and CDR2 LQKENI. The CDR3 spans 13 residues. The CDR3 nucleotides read TGTGCCAGCTCACCTGGTACAGGATACGAGCAGTACTTC. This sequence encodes CASSPGTGYEQYF.

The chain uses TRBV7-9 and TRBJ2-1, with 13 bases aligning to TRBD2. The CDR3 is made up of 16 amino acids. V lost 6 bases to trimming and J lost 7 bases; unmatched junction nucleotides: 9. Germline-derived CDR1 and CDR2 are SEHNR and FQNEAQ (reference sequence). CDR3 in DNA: TGTGCCAGCAGGCCTACTAGCGGGAGGGCCTTGAATGAGCAGTTCTTC. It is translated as CASRPTSGRALNEQFF. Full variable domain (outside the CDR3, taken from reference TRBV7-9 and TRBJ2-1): DTGVSQNPRHKITKRGQNVTFRCDPISEHNRLYWYRQTLGQGPEFLTYFQNEAQLEKSRLLSDRFSAERPKGSFSTLEIQRTEQGDSAMYLCASRPTSGRALNEQFFGPGTRLTVL.

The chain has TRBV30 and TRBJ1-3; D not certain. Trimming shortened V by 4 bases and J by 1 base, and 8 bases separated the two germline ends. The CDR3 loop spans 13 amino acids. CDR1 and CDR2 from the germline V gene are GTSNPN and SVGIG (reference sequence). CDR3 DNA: TGTGCCTGGATTTGGCCGTCTGGAAACACCATATATTTT. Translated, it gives CAWIWPSGNTIYF.

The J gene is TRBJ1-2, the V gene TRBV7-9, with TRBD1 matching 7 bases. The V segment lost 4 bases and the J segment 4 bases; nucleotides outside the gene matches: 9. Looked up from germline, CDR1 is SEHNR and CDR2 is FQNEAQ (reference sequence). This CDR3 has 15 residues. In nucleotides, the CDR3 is TGTGCCAGCAGCTCTCTCCGACAGGGCCCCTATGGCTACACCTTC. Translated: CASSSLRQGPYGYTF.

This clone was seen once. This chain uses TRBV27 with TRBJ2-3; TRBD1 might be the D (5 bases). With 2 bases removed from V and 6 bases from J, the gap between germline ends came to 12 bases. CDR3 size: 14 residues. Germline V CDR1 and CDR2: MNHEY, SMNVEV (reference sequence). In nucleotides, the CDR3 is TGTGCCAGCAGTTTAAGTCACTACAGGGATACGCAGTATTTT. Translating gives CASSLSHYRDTQYF.

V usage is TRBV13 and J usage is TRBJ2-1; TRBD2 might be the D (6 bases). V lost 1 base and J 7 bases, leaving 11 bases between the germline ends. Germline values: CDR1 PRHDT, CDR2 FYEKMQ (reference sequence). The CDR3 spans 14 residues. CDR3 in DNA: TGTGCCAGCAGCTTAGCGGGAGACACGAATGAGCAGTTCTTC. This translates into CASSLAGDTNEQFF.

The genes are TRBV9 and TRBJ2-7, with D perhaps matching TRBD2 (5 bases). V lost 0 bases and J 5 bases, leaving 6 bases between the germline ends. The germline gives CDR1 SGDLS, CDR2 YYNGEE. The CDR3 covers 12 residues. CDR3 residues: CASSVGSDEQYF. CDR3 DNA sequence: TGTGCCAGCAGCGTAGGTAGCGACGAGCAGTACTTC.

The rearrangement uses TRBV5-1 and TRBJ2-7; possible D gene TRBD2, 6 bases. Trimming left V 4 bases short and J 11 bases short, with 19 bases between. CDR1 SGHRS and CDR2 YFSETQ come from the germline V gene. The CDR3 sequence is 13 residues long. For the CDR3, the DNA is TGCGCCAGCAGCCCTTGGGACGGCCAGCGGGAGTACTTC. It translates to CASSPWDGQREYF.

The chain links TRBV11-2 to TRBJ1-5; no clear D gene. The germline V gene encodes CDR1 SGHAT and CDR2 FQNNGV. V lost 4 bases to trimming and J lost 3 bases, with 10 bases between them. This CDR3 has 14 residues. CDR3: CASSSEGFNQPQHF. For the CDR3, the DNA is TGTGCCAGCAGCTCAGAGGGTTTCAATCAGCCCCAGCATTTT.

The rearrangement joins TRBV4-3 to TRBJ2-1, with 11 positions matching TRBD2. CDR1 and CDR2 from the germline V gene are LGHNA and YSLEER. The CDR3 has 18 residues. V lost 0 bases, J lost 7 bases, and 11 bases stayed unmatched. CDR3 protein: CASSQEFGTSGGENEQFF. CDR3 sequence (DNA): TGCGCCAGCAGCCAAGAATTTGGGACTAGCGGAGGGGAGAATGAGCAGTTCTTC.

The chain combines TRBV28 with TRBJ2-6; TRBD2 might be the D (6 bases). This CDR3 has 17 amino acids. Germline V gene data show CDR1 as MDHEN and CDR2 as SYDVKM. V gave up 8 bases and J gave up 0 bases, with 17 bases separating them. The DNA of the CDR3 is TGTGCCAGCCGCCCGGCGGGACGGAACTCTGGGGCCAACGTCCTGACTTTC. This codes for CASRPAGRNSGANVLTF.

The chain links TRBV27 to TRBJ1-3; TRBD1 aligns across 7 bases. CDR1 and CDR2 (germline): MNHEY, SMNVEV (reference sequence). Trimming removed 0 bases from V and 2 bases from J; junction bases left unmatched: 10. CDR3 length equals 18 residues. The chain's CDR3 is CASSLSGSGGGTGNTIYF. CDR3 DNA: TGTGCCAGCAGTTTATCTGGTTCTGGAGGGGGCACTGGAAACACCATATATTTT.

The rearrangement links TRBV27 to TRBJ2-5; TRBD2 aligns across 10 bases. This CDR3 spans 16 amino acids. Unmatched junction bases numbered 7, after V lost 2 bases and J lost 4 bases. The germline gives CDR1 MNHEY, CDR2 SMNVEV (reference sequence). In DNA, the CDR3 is TGTGCCAGCAGTTTACGGTCTAGCGGGAGCAGAGAGACCCAGTACTTC. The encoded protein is CASSLRSSGSRETQYF.

The CDR3 spells CASSRTSGRVSYEQYF. DNA of the CDR3: TGTGCCAGCAGCCGGACTAGCGGGAGAGTATCCTACGAGCAGTACTTC. This sequence joins TRBV7-9 and TRBJ2-7; 13 bases are a match to TRBD2. Germline CDR1 SEHNR, CDR2 FQNEAQ (reference sequence). V was pared by 5 bases and J by 1 base, with 5 bases of the junction left unmatched. The CDR3 is 16 residues long.

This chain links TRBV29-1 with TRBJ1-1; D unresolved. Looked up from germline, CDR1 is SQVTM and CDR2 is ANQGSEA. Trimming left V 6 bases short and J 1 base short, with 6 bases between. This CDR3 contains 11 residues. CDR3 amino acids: CSVKENTEAFF. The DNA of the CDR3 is TGCAGCGTAAAGGAGAACACTGAAGCTTTCTTT. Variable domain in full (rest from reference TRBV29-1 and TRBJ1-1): SAVISQKPSRDICQRGTSLTIQCQVDSQVTMMFWYRQQPGQSLTLIATANQGSEATYESGFVIDKFPISRPNLTFSTLTVSNMSPEDSSIYLCSVKENTEAFFGQGTRLTVV.

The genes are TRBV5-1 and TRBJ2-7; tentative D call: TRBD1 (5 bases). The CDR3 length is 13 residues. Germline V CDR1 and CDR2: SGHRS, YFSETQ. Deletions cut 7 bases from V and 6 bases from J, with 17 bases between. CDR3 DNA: TGCGCCAGCTTGATCAGGGATGCGGTCGAGCAGTACTTC. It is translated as CASLIRDAVEQYF.

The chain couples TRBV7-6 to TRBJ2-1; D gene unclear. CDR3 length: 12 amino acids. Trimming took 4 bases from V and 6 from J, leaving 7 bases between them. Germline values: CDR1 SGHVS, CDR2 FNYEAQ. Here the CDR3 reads CASSSLSNEQFF. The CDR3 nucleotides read TGTGCCAGCAGCTCTCTGTCCAATGAGCAGTTCTTC.

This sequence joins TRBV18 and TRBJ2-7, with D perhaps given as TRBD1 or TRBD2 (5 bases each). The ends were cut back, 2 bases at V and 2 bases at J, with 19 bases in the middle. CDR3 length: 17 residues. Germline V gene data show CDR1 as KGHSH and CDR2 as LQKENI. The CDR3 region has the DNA TGTGCCAGCTCACCAAACCCCCCCTATCGGGGACCCTACGAGCAGTACTTC. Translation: CASSPNPPYRGPYEQYF.

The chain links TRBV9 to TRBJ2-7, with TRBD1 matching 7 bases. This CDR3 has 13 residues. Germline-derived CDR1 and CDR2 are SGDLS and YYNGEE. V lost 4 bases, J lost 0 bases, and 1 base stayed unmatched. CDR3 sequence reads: CASSQGDSYEQYF. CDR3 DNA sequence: TGTGCCAGCAGCCAGGGGGACTCCTACGAGCAGTACTTC.